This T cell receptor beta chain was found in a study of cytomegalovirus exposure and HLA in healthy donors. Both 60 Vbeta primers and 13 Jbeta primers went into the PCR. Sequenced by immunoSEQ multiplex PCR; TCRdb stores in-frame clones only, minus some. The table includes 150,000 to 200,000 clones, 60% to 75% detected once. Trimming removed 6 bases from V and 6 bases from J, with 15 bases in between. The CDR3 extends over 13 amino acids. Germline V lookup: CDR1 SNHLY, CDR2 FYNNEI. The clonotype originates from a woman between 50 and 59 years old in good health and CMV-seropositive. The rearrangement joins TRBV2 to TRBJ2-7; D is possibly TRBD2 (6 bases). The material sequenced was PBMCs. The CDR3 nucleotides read TGTGCCAGCAGCGACTCGGGAGTAGGCGAGCAGTACTTC. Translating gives CASSDSGVGEQYF.